The sequence of this T cell receptor beta chain was determined in a study of blood T cell repertoires in COVID-19. Looking at the study overall: Material from acute and convalescent COVID-19 was sourced from the United States, Italy and Spain. PBMCs, B-cell-depleted T cells, or T cells provided the cDNA or gDNA that made up the material.

CDR1 is SGHTA, CDR2 FQGTGA, per germline. Trimming removed 4 bases from V and 4 bases from J; junction bases left unmatched: 5. CDR3 length: 15 residues. Clones were read by immunoSEQ multiplex PCR, and TCRdb kept only the in-frame ones, dropping some. Of 280,000 or so clones listed, roughly 88% are singletons. The chain employs TRBV7-3 and TRBJ2-5; TRBD1 matches at 11 bases. What was sequenced was peripheral blood. The clonotype was recovered from a young man with active or convalescent COVID-19. The CDR3 sequence: CASSSWTGGGETQYF. The CDR3 bases are TGTGCCAGCAGCTCGTGGACAGGGGGCGGAGAGACCCAGTACTTC.